Listed here are 29 T cell receptor beta chains from one sample, sequenced in a study of T cells in Graves' hyperthyroidism and ophthalmopathy. There were TCR beta CDR3 regions amplified from RNA transcripts. First-round RT-PCR targeting the TCR CDR3 was performed with the HTBI primer set. TCRdb fed the multiplex PCR reads into MiXCR, producing one record per CDR3 protein. The data show 800,000 or so distinct CDR3 sequences, around 39% seen once. Sample: blood. The receptors originated from a young man with Graves' hyperthyroidism.

This clonotype was seen more than once but under ten times. The rearrangement links TRBV19 to TRBJ2-5; 9 bases agree with TRBD1. Unmatched junction bases numbered 9, after V lost 6 bases and J lost 7 bases. The length of the CDR3 is 14 residues. The V gene's germline CDR1 is LNHDA and CDR2 SQIVND (reference sequence). CDR3 amino acids: CASSLQGARGTQYF. CDR3 nucleotide sequence: TGTGCCAGTAGCCTACAGGGGGCAAGGGGGACCCAGTACTTC.

This clonotype was picked up many times. The J gene is TRBJ1-5, the V gene TRBV7-9; D ambiguous. The CDR3 totals 13 residues. Germline V gives CDR1 SEHNR, CDR2 FQNEAQ (reference sequence). The V and J ends lost 5 bases and 7 bases respectively, with 12 bases between them. The CDR3 region is CASSQRVGQPQHF. For the CDR3, the DNA is TGTGCCAGCAGCCAGCGGGTAGGCCAGCCCCAGCATTTT.

Remarks on this clonotype: This sequence may be a read error, since a much larger clone differs from it by one base. The chain carries TRBV20-1 and TRBJ2-7; D perhaps matches TRBD2 (5 bases). Looked up from germline, CDR1 is DFQATT and CDR2 is SNEGSKA (reference sequence). The CDR3 is 11 amino acids. V dropped 3 bases and J dropped 2 bases, with 5 bases sitting between them. CDR3: CSARRAYEQYF. The CDR3 DNA reads TGCAGTGCTAGGAGGGCCTACGAGCAGTACTTC.

V is TRBV12-3 or TRBV12-4 and J is TRBJ1-5; D is ambiguous. The CDR3 has 16 residues. The V end was cut by 3 bases, the J end by 0 bases, with 12 bases between. As DNA, the CDR3 is TGTGCCAGCAGTTTTATGCCTGAGGGTAGCAATCAGCCCCAGCATTTT. Protein product: CASSFMPEGSNQPQHF.

V is TRBV2 and J is TRBJ1-5; weak D call: TRBD1 (5 bases). Trimming shortened V by 4 bases and J by 4 bases, and 11 bases separated the two germline ends. Germline V gives CDR1 SNHLY, CDR2 FYNNEI. The CDR3 consists of 14 residues. This chain's CDR3 is CASSGGSMNQPQHF. In DNA form, the CDR3 reads TGTGCCAGCAGTGGGGGCAGTATGAATCAGCCCCAGCATTTT.

This clonotype came up many times. This chain uses TRBV29-1 with TRBJ2-7, with 13 bases fitting TRBD2. There are 12 residues in the CDR3. V shed 7 bases, J shed 6 bases, and the junction held 3 bases outside the gene matches. CDR1 is SQVTM, CDR2 ANQGSEA, per germline. The CDR3 region is CSGLAGGSEQYF. CDR3 coding DNA: TGCAGCGGACTAGCGGGGGGTAGCGAGCAGTACTTC.

The CDR3: CSALGQGASTNEKLFF. The CDR3 DNA is TGCAGTGCCCTTGGACAGGGGGCATCAACTAATGAAAAACTGTTTTTT. This chain links TRBV20-1 with TRBJ1-4, with 11 bases aligning to TRBD1. CDR1 DFQATT and CDR2 SNEGSKA come from the germline V gene (reference sequence). The length of the CDR3 is 16 residues. V lost 6 bases, J lost 0 bases, and 6 bases stayed unmatched.

This clonotype was seen repeatedly, ten times or more. This chain connects TRBV24-1 to TRBJ2-2; 7 nucleotides align to TRBD1. Germline V gene data show CDR1 as KGHDR and CDR2 as SFDVKD. The ends lost 3 bases at V and 2 bases at J; junction bases unmatched: 5. The CDR3 is 16 amino acids. The chain's CDR3 is CATSDPRQGNTGELFF. For the CDR3, the DNA is TGTGCCACCAGTGATCCCCGACAGGGAAACACCGGGGAGCTGTTTTTT.

This clonotype has ten or more counts. The V call is TRBV2, the J call TRBJ1-2, with 8 bases matching TRBD1. This CDR3 comprises 13 residues. The V gene end was trimmed by 6 bases and the J gene end by 2 bases; junction bases not matched to a gene: 2. From germline, CDR1 is SNHLY and CDR2 FYNNEI. The CDR3 sequence is CASSRQGNYGYTF. The DNA for the CDR3 is TGTGCCAGCAGCCGACAGGGGAACTATGGCTACACCTTC. Full variable domain (missing parts from reference TRBV2 and TRBJ1-2): EPEVTQTPSHQVTQMGQEVILRCVPISNHLYFYWYRQILGQKVEFLVSFYNNEISEKSEIFDDQFSVERPDGSNFTLKIRSTKLEDSAMYFCASSRQGNYGYTFGSGTRLTVV.

This chain joins TRBV27 and TRBJ1-2; 7 nucleotides match TRBD1. The CDR3 consists of 16 residues. Trimming took 2 bases from V and 5 from J; bases not matched to a gene: 11. Per germline, CDR1 MNHEY and CDR2 SMNVEV (reference sequence). The CDR3 sequence is CASSLTNRGGRYGYTF. The CDR3 nucleotides are TGTGCCAGCAGTTTAACCAACAGGGGAGGAAGGTATGGCTACACCTTC.

The count of this clonotype is one. One base away lies a much larger clone, so this may be a sequencing read error. The chain joins TRBV29-1 to TRBJ1-1; D gene uncertain. The CDR3 covers 11 residues. V was pared by 5 bases and J by 1 base, with 5 bases between. Germline V gene lookup returns CDR1 SQVTM and CDR2 ANQGSEA. CDR3 region: CSVSENTEAFF. CDR3 coding DNA: TGCAGCGTTTCGGAGAACACTGAAGCTTTCTTT.

This clonotype was detected many times. The rearrangement uses TRBV25-1 and TRBJ1-1; maybe TRBD1 (5 bases). Trimming removed 0 bases from V and 10 bases from J, with 21 bases in between. The CDR3 spans 16 residues. Germline lookup yields CDR1 MGHDK and CDR2 SYGVNS. CDR3: CASSEYFDSGSWGAFF. In nucleotides, the CDR3 is TGTGCCAGCAGTGAATATTTCGACAGCGGCAGCTGGGGAGCTTTCTTT.

The V call is TRBV29-1, the J call TRBJ2-7, with D perhaps matching TRBD1 (5 bases). CDR1 and CDR2 (germline): SQVTM, ANQGSEA. V was cut by 7 bases and J by 6 bases, with 10 bases left in between. The CDR3 contains 10 residues. CDR3 bases: TGCAGCGCAGGGTACGGCGAGCAGTACTTC. It encodes CSAGYGEQYF.

This clonotype appeared many times. The rearrangement joins TRBV2 to TRBJ1-2, with no clear D. Trimming pared 4 bases from V and 4 bases from J, leaving 10 bases between. The CDR3 has 13 amino acids. Germline V CDR1 and CDR2: SNHLY, FYNNEI. This CDR3 reads CASSVSSTYGYTF. As DNA, the CDR3 is TGTGCCAGCAGTGTATCGTCTACCTATGGCTACACCTTC. Full variable domain (missing parts from reference TRBV2 and TRBJ1-2): EPEVTQTPSHQVTQMGQEVILRCVPISNHLYFYWYRQILGQKVEFLVSFYNNEISEKSEIFDDQFSVERPDGSNFTLKIRSTKLEDSAMYFCASSVSSTYGYTFGSGTRLTVV.

This rearrangement joins TRBV7-6 to TRBJ1-1; D may be TRBD1 (6 bases). Trimming left V 5 bases short and J 8 bases short, with 15 bases between. The CDR3 is 13 amino acids. CDR1 SGHVS and CDR2 FNYEAQ come from the germline V gene. In nucleotides, the CDR3 is TGTGCCAGCAGCCCAACAGGGACATCAGAAGCTTTCTTT. Encoded protein: CASSPTGTSEAFF.

This clonotype was counted between two and nine times. This sequence joins TRBV20-1 and TRBJ2-5; maybe TRBD1 (8 bases). The germline V gene has CDR1 DFQATT and CDR2 SNEGSKA (reference sequence). The CDR3 contains 14 residues. The V gene lost 2 bases and the J gene lost 5 bases, with 15 bases spanning the gap. The CDR3 spells CSARMNRGGETQYF. Written as DNA, the CDR3 is TGCAGTGCTAGAATGAACAGGGGGGGGGAGACCCAGTACTTC.

The rearrangement links TRBV19 to TRBJ2-7; 7 positions match TRBD1. The CDR3 has 16 amino acids. The V gene's germline CDR1 is LNHDA and CDR2 SQIVND (reference sequence). The trim removed 8 bases at V and 4 bases at J, leaving 17 bases unmatched. The CDR3 region has the DNA TGTGCCAGTTCTGGTAGGAATCGGGACAGCCTATACGAGCAGTACTTC. Amino acids: CASSGRNRDSLYEQYF.

J is TRBJ1-5 and V is TRBV2, with D tentatively TRBD1 (6 bases). CDR3 length: 14 amino acids. Germline loops: CDR1 SNHLY, CDR2 FYNNEI. This chain's CDR3 is CARTRGGGNQPQHF. CDR3 coding DNA: TGTGCTAGAACCAGGGGTGGGGGCAATCAGCCCCAGCATTTT.

This clonotype was seen at least ten times. The genes are TRBV7-9 and TRBJ1-4, with D perhaps TRBD1 (6 bases). This CDR3 region has 15 residues. The V end lost 0 bases, the J end lost 6 bases, and 11 bases lay between the germline ends. Germline values: CDR1 SEHNR, CDR2 FQNEAQ (reference sequence). DNA of the CDR3: TGTGCCAGCAGCTTAGCGCAACAGGGAGATGAAAAACTGTTTTTT. Translating gives CASSLAQQGDEKLFF.

This clonotype was observed at least ten times. The V and J genes are TRBV7-9 and TRBJ1-5; D is unresolved. V was pared by 4 bases and J by 7 bases, with 14 bases between. Germline CDR1 and CDR2: SEHNR and FQNEAQ (reference sequence). This CDR3 has 14 amino acids. CDR3 sequence: CASSSGGSGQPQHF. The CDR3 nucleotides are TGTGCCAGCAGCTCGGGCGGTTCTGGGCAGCCCCAGCATTTT. The entire variable domain, with the rest obtained from reference TRBV7-9 and TRBJ1-5, is as follows: DTGVSQNPRHKITKRGQNVTFRCDPISEHNRLYWYRQTLGQGPEFLTYFQNEAQLEKSRLLSDRFSAERPKGSFSTLEIQRTEQGDSAMYLCASSSGGSGQPQHFGDGTRLSIL.

This clonotype is a singleton in its sample. The V and J genes are TRBV7-9 and TRBJ2-3; weak D call: TRBD2 (7 bases). Germline CDR1 SEHNR, CDR2 FQNEAQ (reference sequence). The CDR3 loop spans 17 amino acids. Trimming took off 2 bases at V and 0 bases at J, with 15 bases between the two ends. CDR3 in DNA: TGTGCCAGCAGCTTACGTCCGGGGGGACATAGCACAGATACGCAGTATTTT. It translates to CASSLRPGGHSTDTQYF.

The V call is TRBV12-3 or TRBV12-4, the J call TRBJ1-1, with 9 bases matching TRBD1. This CDR3 has 16 amino acids. V was pared by 3 bases and J by 3 bases, with 8 bases of the junction left unmatched. This chain's CDR3 is CASSFTGGLDDTEAFF. As DNA, the CDR3 is TGTGCCAGCAGTTTCACAGGGGGCTTAGATGACACTGAAGCTTTCTTT.

As regards this clonotype: This could be a read error, since a much larger clone is one nucleotide away. The chain combines TRBV7-2 with TRBJ1-3; 9 positions agree with TRBD1. The CDR3 extends over 15 amino acids. Germline assignment: CDR1 SGHTA and CDR2 FQGNSA. After removal of 4 bases from V and 5 bases from J, the junction contained 6 bases not matched to a gene. The CDR3 here is CASSSNRGLRNTIYF. CDR3 sequence (DNA): TGTGCCAGCAGCTCTAACAGGGGGCTTCGAAACACCATATATTTT. The whole variable domain, filled in from reference TRBV7-2 and TRBJ1-3, reads GAGVSQSPSNKVTEKGKDVELRCDPISGHTALYWYRQSLGQGLEFLIYFQGNSAPDKSGLPSDRFSAERTGGSVSTLTIQRTQQEDSAVYLCASSSNRGLRNTIYFGEGSWLTVV.

This clonotype showed up many times. The chain combines TRBV7-9 with TRBJ2-5, with 8 bases matching TRBD1. This CDR3 contains 13 residues. V dropped 4 bases and J dropped 4; count of bases not matched to a gene: 2. From germline, CDR1 is SEHNR and CDR2 FQNEAQ (reference sequence). For the CDR3, the DNA is TGTGCCAGCAGCTCCAGGGGGCCAGAGACCCAGTACTTC. Translating gives CASSSRGPETQYF.

This clonotype was counted at least ten times. This rearrangement joins TRBV10-3 to TRBJ2-7, with D possibly being TRBD2 (5 bases). V lost 3 bases and J 6 bases, leaving 12 bases between the germline ends. CDR3 size: 13 residues. CDR1 ENHRY and CDR2 SYGVKD come from the germline V gene. The CDR3 sequence is CAISDIPAGEQYF. The CDR3 bases are TGTGCCATCAGTGATATCCCGGCGGGCGAGCAGTACTTC.

This sequence joins TRBV5-1 and TRBJ1-1; D gene uncertain. Trimming removed 3 bases at V and 2 bases at J, with 8 bases between. The germline CDR1 and CDR2 sequences are SGHRS and YFSETQ. The CDR3 extends over 13 amino acids. The CDR3, as DNA: TGCGCCAGCAGCTGGACGGACAACACTGAAGCTTTCTTT. Residues: CASSWTDNTEAFF.

This rearrangement joins TRBV6-5 to TRBJ1-2; D may be TRBD1 (5 bases). Germline V CDR1 and CDR2: MNHEY, SVGAGI. The V end lost 2 bases, the J end lost 5 bases, and 15 bases lay between the germline ends. The CDR3 contains 15 residues. CDR3 sequence reads: CASSYARVSIYGYTF. The CDR3 DNA follows: TGTGCCAGCAGTTACGCCAGGGTTTCTATTTATGGCTACACCTTC.

This clonotype was observed at least ten times. The V call is TRBV7-9, the J call TRBJ2-7; D is unclear. Trimming pared 5 bases from V and 3 bases from J, leaving 14 bases between. From germline, CDR1 is SEHNR and CDR2 FQNEAQ (reference sequence). This CDR3 comprises 14 residues. CDR3 loop: CASSTSSAYYEQYF. The CDR3 DNA follows: TGTGCCAGCAGCACAAGTTCAGCTTACTACGAGCAGTACTTC.

Remarks on this clonotype: A much larger clone differs from this one at a single base, so this may be a read error. The V gene is TRBV15, the J gene TRBJ2-7; D is unclear. This CDR3 region has 15 residues. Trimming shortened V by 4 bases and J by 2 bases, and 15 bases separated the two germline ends. CDR1 is LNHNV and CDR2 is YYDKDF in the germline V gene (reference sequence). CDR3 in amino acids: CATSTRLESTYEQYF. The CDR3, as DNA: TGTGCCACCAGCACCCGTCTAGAGTCCACCTACGAGCAGTACTTC.